The sequence of this T cell receptor beta chain was determined in a study of blood T cell repertoires in COVID-19. In the study overall: Some COVID-19 samples were acute and others convalescent; all came from the United States, Italy and Spain. The analysed material was cDNA or gDNA that came from T cells, B-cell-depleted T cells, or PBMCs.

Authors' analysis steps: Reference gene primer amplification gave nucleated cell count estimates. Generated by immunoSEQ multiplex PCR, the TCRdb table keeps only in-frame clones and is missing some. That table is the source of V, J and clone size, and D and trimming were worked out from the DNA. The sample lists under 100,000 clones, 80% occurring once. This clone was found once. This sequence was found in a middle-aged woman with active or convalescent COVID-19. The sequenced sample consisted of peripheral blood.

The DNA of the CDR3 is TGCGCCAGCAGCTTGGGGGACAGGGGGGAGACCCAGTACTTC. It yields the protein CASSLGDRGETQYF. The J gene is TRBJ2-5, the V gene TRBV5-1; TRBD1 aligns across 11 bases. Germline loops: CDR1 SGHRS, CDR2 YFSETQ. The ends lost 0 bases at V and 5 bases at J; junction bases unmatched: 0. This CDR3 spans 14 amino acids.